Reported below is one T cell receptor (beta chain). Its antigen is undetermined. The sample originates from a study of siplizumab effects on memory and regulatory T cells. Some clones are missing from TCRdb's copy, which holds only in-frame ones; the method was immunoSEQ multiplex PCR. Of about 82,000 clones listed, approximately 90% are singletons. Study-wide results and limits: Roughly 75-97% of proliferating CD4+ or CD8+ clones lacked an assignable naive or memory phenotype.

After removal of 5 bases from V and 5 bases from J, the junction contained 12 bases not matched to a gene. This CDR3 spans 15 amino acids. The V gene's germline CDR1 is SGHNT and CDR2 YYREEE (reference sequence). This chain links TRBV5-4 with TRBJ2-5, with 7 bases aligning to TRBD2. Specimen: Tregs sorted from blood. The source is a human donor in good health. The CDR3 DNA reads as TGTGCCAGCAGGCCCGGGAGCGGGGTATGGGAGACCCAGTACTTC. It specifies CASRPGSGVWETQYF.